Shown below are 25 T cell receptor beta chains from a single sample sequenced in a study of blood T cell repertoires in COVID-19. Method: immunoSEQ multiplex PCR; TCRdb's copy keeps in-frame clones and lacks some. This sample has roughly 50,000 clones, with approximately 89% found just once. The sample was peripheral blood. The receptors stem from a man aged 60 to 75 with acute or convalescent COVID-19.

The chain is built from TRBV2 and TRBJ1-3; the D is unclear. CDR3 length equals 14 residues. Germline loops: CDR1 SNHLY, CDR2 FYNNEI. Trimming removed 5 bases from V and 0 bases from J, with 8 bases in between. CDR3 DNA sequence: TGTGCCAGCAGTCCATACTCCTCTGGAAACACCATATATTTT. This encodes CASSPYSSGNTIYF.

The chain has TRBV24-1 and TRBJ2-5; D not resolved. V lost 2 bases, J lost 2 bases, and 5 bases lay in between. Per the germline V gene, CDR1 is KGHDR and CDR2 is SFDVKD. The CDR3 contains 13 residues. The CDR3 DNA reads as TGTGCCACCAGTGATTCCAAACAAGAGACCCAGTACTTC. Translation gives CATSDSKQETQYF.

This clone was seen a few times. This chain joins TRBV7-9 and TRBJ2-7; 10 bases fit TRBD1. This CDR3 comprises 14 residues. Germline lookup yields CDR1 SEHNR and CDR2 FQNEAQ (reference sequence). Trimming at V came to 3 bases and at J to 4 bases, leaving 3 bases not matched to a gene. The CDR3 sequence: CASSFWDRGYEQYF. Written as DNA, the CDR3 is TGTGCCAGCAGCTTTTGGGACAGGGGATACGAGCAGTACTTC.

J is TRBJ1-2 and V is TRBV28; 10 bases are a match to TRBD1. CDR3 length: 13 amino acids. The V segment lost 4 bases and the J segment 8 bases; nucleotides outside the gene matches: 4. CDR1 and CDR2 from the germline V gene are MDHEN and SYDVKM. The CDR3 nucleotides are TGTGCCAGCAGTTCCGACAGGGGGCAAGGCTACACCTTC. It specifies CASSSDRGQGYTF.

Only one count was recorded for this clone. CDR3 DNA sequence: TGTGCCAGCAGTTTCCAACTAGCGGGAGGGCTGCAGACCCAGTACTTC. Encoded protein: CASSFQLAGGLQTQYF. The rearrangement joins TRBV6-2 or TRBV6-3 to TRBJ2-5, with 13 bases matching TRBD2. This CDR3 comprises 16 residues. Unmatched junction bases numbered 8, after V lost 4 bases and J lost 6 bases. CDR1 and CDR2 from the germline V gene are MNHEY and SVGEGT.

The V gene is TRBV9, the J gene TRBJ1-1; 7 bases agree with TRBD1. There are 16 residues in the CDR3. CDR1 and CDR2 from the germline V gene are SGDLS and YYNGEE. Unmatched junction bases numbered 10, after V lost 0 bases and J lost 5 bases. The CDR3 DNA is TGTGCCAGCAGCGTAGAATCGACAGGGTCGCGAACTGAAGCTTTCTTT. Protein product: CASSVESTGSRTEAFF.

This clone has just a few counts. V gene TRBV24-1 combines with J gene TRBJ1-5; 12 bases fit TRBD1. CDR3 length: 15 amino acids. Germline lookup yields CDR1 KGHDR and CDR2 SFDVKD. Trimming cost V 5 bases and J 5 bases; bases outside gene matches: 3. The CDR3: CATSGGTGGHQPQHF. The CDR3 coding sequence is TGTGCCACCAGTGGAGGGACAGGGGGCCATCAGCCCCAGCATTTT.

The rearrangement links TRBV7-9 to TRBJ1-1; D call uncertain. The germline gives CDR1 SEHNR, CDR2 FQNEAQ (reference sequence). The CDR3 runs 13 residues. Trimming removed 2 bases at V and 1 base at J, with 5 bases between. The CDR3: CASSLSGNTEAFF. CDR3 DNA sequence: TGTGCCAGCAGCTTATCAGGGAACACTGAAGCTTTCTTT.

This clone is termed medium-sized. This sample also contains other DNA sequences that code for the same CDR3. The V and J genes are TRBV5-1 and TRBJ2-3; D is unresolved. Trimming shortened V by 0 bases and J by 6 bases, and 5 bases separated the two germline ends. This CDR3 region has 12 residues. Looked up from germline, CDR1 is SGHRS and CDR2 is YFSETQ. The CDR3 spells CASSLAGDTQYF. The CDR3 DNA reads TGCGCCAGCAGCTTGGCCGGGGATACGCAGTATTTT.

This sequence joins TRBV14 and TRBJ2-1; a possible D gene is TRBD2 (6 bases). The V and J ends lost 5 bases and 2 bases respectively, with 13 bases between them. There are 15 residues in the CDR3. The germline CDR1 and CDR2 sequences are SGHDN and FVKESK. The CDR3 sequence is CASSGPGGAYNEQFF. The CDR3 DNA is TGTGCCAGCAGCGGGCCGGGCGGGGCCTACAATGAGCAGTTCTTC.

The J gene is TRBJ2-1, the V gene TRBV7-9; weak D call: TRBD1 (5 bases). The CDR3 runs 13 residues. From germline, CDR1 is SEHNR and CDR2 FQNEAQ (reference sequence). The V end was cut by 5 bases, the J end by 10 bases, with 15 bases between. CDR3 in amino acids: CASSPSATGEQFF. The CDR3, as DNA: TGTGCCAGCAGCCCAAGCGCTACAGGAGAGCAGTTCTTC.

The chain joins TRBV4-1 to TRBJ2-1; 13 nucleotides match TRBD2. Per germline, CDR1 MGHRA and CDR2 YSYEKL. CDR3 length equals 18 residues. Unmatched junction bases numbered 5, after V lost 0 bases and J lost 3 bases. This CDR3 reads CASSQETSGRPLYNEQFF. The CDR3, as DNA: TGCGCCAGCAGCCAAGAGACTAGCGGGAGGCCCCTCTACAATGAGCAGTTCTTC.

The chain combines TRBV11-3 with TRBJ1-1; D unresolved. Looked up from germline, CDR1 is SGHNT and CDR2 is YENEEA. The ends were cut back, 5 bases at V and 0 bases at J, with 7 bases in the middle. The CDR3 consists of 13 residues. This CDR3 reads CASSHGLNTEAFF. For the CDR3, the DNA is TGTGCCAGCAGCCACGGGTTGAACACTGAAGCTTTCTTT.

This chain uses TRBV3-1 (or the pseudogene TRBV3-2) with TRBJ2-7; D is possibly TRBD2 (5 bases). CDR1 is LGHDT and CDR2 is YNNKEL in the germline V gene (reference sequence). V dropped 4 bases and J dropped 6 bases, with 22 bases sitting between them. The length of the CDR3 is 16 residues. The CDR3 reads CASSRPPGSIPGEQYF. The CDR3 DNA reads as TGTGCCAGCAGCCGCCCCCCGGGGTCCATTCCGGGCGAGCAGTACTTC.

The genes are TRBV5-6 and TRBJ1-1, with D hard to call. The germline gives CDR1 SGHDT, CDR2 YYEEEE. The CDR3 sequence is 16 residues long. Deletions cut 0 bases from V and 1 base from J, with 13 bases between. The CDR3 DNA reads TGTGCCAGCAGCTTGGAATTTGAGGAGGGGAACACTGAAGCTTTCTTT. Protein: CASSLEFEEGNTEAFF.

This clone was recorded once. The chain links TRBV27 to TRBJ1-6; a weak D match, TRBD1 (5 bases). CDR3 length equals 15 residues. Per germline, CDR1 MNHEY and CDR2 SMNVEV (reference sequence). Trimming stripped 4 bases from V and 11 bases from J, with 18 bases between. The CDR3, as DNA: TGTGCCAGCAGTTATTTACCCTCAACGGGGGCACCCCTCCACTTT. Its translation: CASSYLPSTGAPLHF.

This rearrangement joins TRBV18 to TRBJ1-5; maybe TRBD1 (6 bases). Per the germline V gene, CDR1 is KGHSH and CDR2 is LQKENI. There are 16 residues in the CDR3. V was clipped by 3 bases and J by 3 bases, with 15 bases between them. The CDR3 DNA reads TGTGCCAGCTCACCTGGGGCAGGGGCCCCCAATCAGCCCCAGCATTTT. This translates into CASSPGAGAPNQPQHF.

The chain employs TRBV5-1 and TRBJ2-4; TRBD1 agrees at 7 bases. The CDR3 is made up of 15 amino acids. Germline-derived CDR1 and CDR2 are SGHRS and YFSETQ. V lost 4 bases, J lost 0 bases, and 4 bases stayed unmatched. For the CDR3, the DNA is TGCGCCAGCAGCCCGGGACAGTTAGCCAAAAACATTCAGTACTTC. Residues: CASSPGQLAKNIQYF.

V usage is TRBV5-1 and J usage is TRBJ2-3; weak D call: TRBD2 (6 bases). Germline CDR1 reads SGHRS; CDR2 reads YFSETQ. This CDR3 is 13 amino acids long. The ends were cut back, 2 bases at V and 6 bases at J, with 10 bases in the middle. The CDR3 nucleotides read TGCGCCAGCAGCTTTTGGGGGAGGGATACGCAGTATTTT. Translating gives CASSFWGRDTQYF.

The V gene is TRBV5-8, the J gene TRBJ1-6; D ambiguous. This CDR3 is 15 amino acids long. V was clipped by 3 bases and J by 7 bases, with 14 bases between them. Germline CDR1 SGHTS, CDR2 YDEGEE. CDR3 nucleotide sequence: TGTGCCAGCAGCTCGACTCCACGGGTAAATTCACCCCTCCACTTT. Its translation is CASSSTPRVNSPLHF.

The rearrangement joins TRBV11-2 to TRBJ2-2; TRBD2 matches 11 bases. CDR3 size: 15 residues. CDR1 is SGHAT, CDR2 FQNNGV, per germline. V was clipped by 5 bases and J by 6 bases; unmatched bases: 5. CDR3 loop: CASSPIAGGPGELFF. CDR3 nucleotide sequence: TGTGCCAGCAGCCCTATAGCGGGAGGGCCCGGGGAGCTGTTTTTT. Using reference TRBV11-2 and TRBJ2-2 for the parts outside the CDR3, the full variable domain is EAGVAQSPRYKIIEKRQSVAFWCNPISGHATLYWYQQILGQGPKLLIQFQNNGVVDDSQLPKDRFSAERLKGVDSTLKIQPAKLEDSAVYLCASSPIAGGPGELFFGEGSRLTVL.

In its sample, this clone was seen once. This rearrangement joins TRBV7-3 to TRBJ2-5; TRBD2 agrees at 12 bases. With V trimmed by 2 bases and J by 4 bases, 11 bases remained unmatched. The CDR3 spans 18 residues. CDR1 SGHTA and CDR2 FQGTGA come from the germline V gene. The CDR3 coding sequence is TGTGCCAGCAGCTTAGGGACTAGCGGGCTCTTATCAGGAGAGACCCAGTACTTC. Amino acid sequence: CASSLGTSGLLSGETQYF.

The chain carries TRBV19 and TRBJ2-7; 7 positions match TRBD1. CDR1 is LNHDA, CDR2 SQIVND, per germline (reference sequence). The CDR3 totals 15 residues. V lost 7 bases and J lost 1; bases outside the gene matches: 10. This CDR3 is CASNQRTGSSYEQYF. The CDR3 DNA reads as TGTGCCAGTAACCAAAGGACAGGTTCTTCCTACGAGCAGTACTTC.

V usage is TRBV3-1 (or the pseudogene TRBV3-2) and J usage is TRBJ2-1; tentatively, D is TRBD1 (6 bases). V was clipped by 1 base and J by 9 bases, with 13 bases between them. Per germline, CDR1 LGHDT and CDR2 YNNKEL (reference sequence). The CDR3 is 14 amino acids. CDR3 sequence reads: CASSQADRIGEQFF. CDR3 sequence (DNA): TGTGCCAGCAGCCAAGCCGACAGGATCGGTGAGCAGTTCTTC.

The chain carries TRBV5-1 and TRBJ2-1, with TRBD1 as a possible D gene (6 bases). The CDR3 covers 16 residues. V was pared by 2 bases and J by 9 bases, with 21 bases between. Looked up from germline, CDR1 is SGHRS and CDR2 is YFSETQ. CDR3 loop: CASSFNTGFPFGEQFF. In DNA form, the CDR3 reads TGCGCCAGCAGCTTTAATACAGGGTTTCCTTTCGGTGAGCAGTTCTTC.